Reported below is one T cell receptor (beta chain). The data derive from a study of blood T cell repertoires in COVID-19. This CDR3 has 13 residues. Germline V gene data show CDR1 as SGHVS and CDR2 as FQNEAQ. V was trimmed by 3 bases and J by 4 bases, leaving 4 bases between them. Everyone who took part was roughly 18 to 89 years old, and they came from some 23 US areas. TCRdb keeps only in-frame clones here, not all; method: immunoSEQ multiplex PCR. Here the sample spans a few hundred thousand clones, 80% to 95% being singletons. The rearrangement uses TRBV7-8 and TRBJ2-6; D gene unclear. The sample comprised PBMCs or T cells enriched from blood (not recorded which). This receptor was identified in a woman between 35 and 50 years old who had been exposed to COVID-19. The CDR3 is CASSFAGANVLTF. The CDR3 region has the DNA TGTGCCAGCAGCTTCGCGGGGGCCAACGTCCTGACTTTC.